A selection of T cell receptor beta chains follows, all from one sample in a study of blood T cell repertoires in COVID-19. Sequencing used immunoSEQ multiplex PCR; TCRdb keeps in-frame clones, though not all of them. This table holds about 340,000 clones, approximately 86% found once. Sequencing input: PBMCs or T cells enriched from blood (not recorded which). Receptors originate from a woman between 40 and 50 years old with acute COVID-19. Each CDR3 is given with its conserved first and last residue. The D gene is left open where the match is weak. Not all rows give a size; the values are once, few, many and, for expanded clones, a class.

clone_size: NA
v_call: TRBV6-4
d_call: NA
j_call: TRBJ1-1
cdr3_aa: CASSNREGTEAFF
cdr3_nt: TGTGCCAGCAGCAACAGGGAGGGCACTGAAGCTTTCTTT

clone_size: NA
v_call: TRBV10-3
d_call: NA
j_call: TRBJ2-2
cdr3_aa: CAISESIMGGTGELFF
cdr3_nt: TGTGCCATCAGTGAGTCGATTATGGGGGGCACCGGGGAGCTGTTTTTT

clone_size: NA
v_call: TRBV9
d_call: NA
j_call: TRBJ1-4
cdr3_aa: CASSVGTLGGVEKLFF
cdr3_nt: TGTGCCAGCAGCGTGGGGACACTCGGAGGAGTTGAAAAACTGTTTTTT

clone_size: once
v_call: TRBV7-2
d_call: TRBD2
j_call: TRBJ2-7
cdr3_aa: CASSPMTSGVIEQYF
cdr3_nt: TGTGCCAGCAGCCCCATGACTAGCGGAGTGATCGAGCAGTACTTC

clone_size: NA
v_call: TRBV5-1
d_call: TRBD2
j_call: TRBJ2-1
cdr3_aa: CASSPGLAGGAHSSYNEQFF
cdr3_nt: TGCGCCAGCAGCCCTGGACTAGCGGGGGGGGCTCACAGCTCCTACAATGAGCAGTTCTTC

clone_size: NA
v_call: TRBV19
d_call: NA
j_call: TRBJ1-6
cdr3_aa: CASRGQADNSPLHF
cdr3_nt: TGTGCCAGTAGGGGACAAGCAGATAATTCACCCCTCCACTTT

clone_size: NA
v_call: TRBV7-9
d_call: NA
j_call: TRBJ2-7
cdr3_aa: CASSLLEIYEQYF
cdr3_nt: TGTGCCAGCAGCTTACTCGAGATCTACGAGCAGTACTTC

clone_size: many
v_call: TRBV27
d_call: TRBD1
j_call: TRBJ1-4
cdr3_aa: CASRYSGTGGEKLFF
cdr3_nt: TGTGCCAGCAGATATTCCGGGACAGGGGGTGAAAAACTGTTTTTT

clone_size: NA
v_call: TRBV5-6
d_call: NA
j_call: TRBJ1-2
cdr3_aa: CASSLRANYGYTF
cdr3_nt: TGTGCCAGCAGTTTGCGGGCTAACTATGGCTACACCTTC

clone_size: NA
v_call: TRBV10-3
d_call: TRBD1
j_call: TRBJ1-1
cdr3_aa: CAISELRGQGSTEAFF
cdr3_nt: TGTGCCATCAGTGAGTTGAGGGGACAGGGGAGCACTGAAGCTTTCTTT

clone_size: NA
v_call: TRBV5-1
d_call: TRBD1
j_call: TRBJ1-1
cdr3_aa: CASAGTGGTNTEAFF
cdr3_nt: TGCGCCAGTGCCGGGACAGGGGGAACTAACACTGAAGCTTTCTTT

clone_size: NA
v_call: TRBV9
d_call: TRBD1
j_call: TRBJ2-7
cdr3_aa: CASSVGQGAYEQYF
cdr3_nt: TGTGCCAGCAGCGTCGGACAGGGGGCCTACGAGCAGTACTTC

clone_size: once
v_call: TRBV9
d_call: NA
j_call: TRBJ1-2
cdr3_aa: CASSVTVTNYGYTF
cdr3_nt: TGTGCCAGCAGCGTAACGGTAACGAACTATGGCTACACCTTC

clone_size: NA
v_call: TRBV27
d_call: TRBD1
j_call: TRBJ2-7
cdr3_aa: CASSPLDGQGFYEQYF
cdr3_nt: TGTGCCAGCAGTCCATTGGACGGACAGGGTTTCTACGAGCAGTACTTC

clone_size: NA
v_call: TRBV15
d_call: NA
j_call: TRBJ1-2
cdr3_aa: CATSRDTREANYGYTF
cdr3_nt: TGTGCCACCAGCAGAGATACGAGGGAAGCTAACTATGGCTACACCTTC

clone_size: NA
v_call: TRBV4-1
d_call: TRBD1
j_call: TRBJ2-3
cdr3_aa: CASSLRRDRATDTQYF
cdr3_nt: TGCGCCAGCAGCCTTCGCCGGGACAGGGCAACAGATACGCAGTATTTT

clone_size: NA
v_call: TRBV19
d_call: NA
j_call: TRBJ1-4
cdr3_aa: CASRESGGKEKLFF
cdr3_nt: TGTGCCAGTAGGGAGTCCGGAGGGAAGGAAAAACTGTTTTTT

clone_size: NA
v_call: TRBV7-8
d_call: NA
j_call: TRBJ1-2
cdr3_aa: CASSPTGANYGYTF
cdr3_nt: TGTGCCAGCAGCCCAACGGGAGCTAACTATGGCTACACCTTC

clone_size: few
v_call: TRBV7-6
d_call: TRBD2
j_call: TRBJ2-3
cdr3_aa: CASSLYAGGPTDTQYF
cdr3_nt: TGTGCCAGCAGCTTATATGCGGGGGGGCCAACAGATACGCAGTATTTT

clone_size: NA
v_call: TRBV7-2
d_call: NA
j_call: TRBJ2-3
cdr3_aa: CASSLVIAGGVGDTQYF
cdr3_nt: TGTGCCAGCAGCTTAGTTATTGCAGGCGGGGTCGGAGATACGCAGTATTTT

clone_size: NA
v_call: TRBV19
d_call: NA
j_call: TRBJ1-1
cdr3_aa: CASNRGREAFF
cdr3_nt: TGTGCCAGTAACAGAGGGCGTGAAGCTTTCTTT

clone_size: NA
v_call: TRBV5-4
d_call: NA
j_call: TRBJ2-3
cdr3_aa: CASSLKGMSTDTQYF
cdr3_nt: TGTGCCAGCAGCTTGAAGGGGATGAGCACAGATACGCAGTATTTT

clone_size: NA
v_call: TRBV5-4
d_call: NA
j_call: TRBJ2-7
cdr3_aa: CASSLASIQGVDEQYF
cdr3_nt: TGTGCCAGCAGCTTGGCCTCAATCCAGGGTGTGGACGAGCAGTACTTC

clone_size: NA
v_call: TRBV7-9
d_call: NA
j_call: TRBJ2-3
cdr3_aa: CASSSGAEGTDTQYF
cdr3_nt: TGTGCCAGCAGCTCAGGAGCGGAGGGCACAGATACGCAGTATTTT

clone_size: NA
v_call: TRBV19
d_call: NA
j_call: TRBJ1-3
cdr3_aa: CASTSESHSGNTIYF
cdr3_nt: TGTGCCAGTACATCGGAGAGCCACTCTGGAAACACCATATATTTT

clone_size: NA
v_call: TRBV12-1
d_call: NA
j_call: TRBJ2-3
cdr3_aa: CASSFVCRGASTDTQYF
cdr3_nt: TGTGCCAGCAGCTTTGTTTGCAGGGGGGCTAGCACAGATACGCAGTATTTT

clone_size: once
v_call: TRBV9
d_call: TRBD1
j_call: TRBJ2-1
cdr3_aa: CASSVAGGTGYNEQFF
cdr3_nt: TGTGCCAGCAGCGTAGCGGGCGGGACAGGGTACAATGAGCAGTTCTTC

clone_size: NA
v_call: TRBV6-1
d_call: NA
j_call: TRBJ2-2
cdr3_aa: CASSERSRGPNTGELFF
cdr3_nt: TGTGCCAGCAGTGAACGGTCCAGGGGACCGAACACCGGGGAGCTGTTTTTT

clone_size: NA
v_call: TRBV2
d_call: NA
j_call: TRBJ1-5
cdr3_aa: CASSERGGVNNQPQHF
cdr3_nt: TGTGCCAGCAGTGAAAGGGGGGGGGTTAACAATCAGCCCCAGCATTTT

clone_size: NA
v_call: TRBV7-9
d_call: NA
j_call: TRBJ1-1
cdr3_aa: CASSLGGPGTF
cdr3_nt: TGTGCCAGCAGCTTGGGGGGACCTGGAACATTT

clone_size: NA
v_call: TRBV3-1/TRBV3-2
d_call: TRBD2
j_call: TRBJ2-1
cdr3_aa: CASSPQILAGPYNEQFF
cdr3_nt: TGTGCCAGCAGCCCCCAAATCTTAGCGGGGCCCTACAATGAGCAGTTCTTC

clone_size: NA
v_call: TRBV3-1/TRBV3-2
d_call: TRBD1
j_call: TRBJ1-1
cdr3_aa: CASSQEFLQGAEAFF
cdr3_nt: TGTGCCAGCAGCCAAGAGTTTTTACAGGGGGCTGAAGCTTTCTTT

clone_size: NA
v_call: TRBV27
d_call: TRBD1
j_call: TRBJ2-7
cdr3_aa: CASSSPRTGGSYEQYF
cdr3_nt: TGTGCCAGCAGTTCCCCACGCACAGGGGGCTCCTACGAGCAGTACTTC

clone_size: NA
v_call: TRBV4-1
d_call: NA
j_call: TRBJ2-2
cdr3_aa: CASRIRGDTGELFF
cdr3_nt: TGCGCCAGCAGGATCCGCGGGGACACCGGGGAGCTGTTTTTT

clone_size: NA
v_call: TRBV2
d_call: NA
j_call: TRBJ2-3
cdr3_aa: CASSESGTPSDTQYF
cdr3_nt: TGTGCCAGCAGTGAGAGTGGGACTCCCTCGGATACGCAGTATTTT

clone_size: NA
v_call: TRBV5-1
d_call: NA
j_call: TRBJ2-7
cdr3_aa: CASSLGGYSYEQYF
cdr3_nt: TGCGCCAGCAGCTTGGGAGGGTACTCCTACGAGCAGTACTTC

clone_size: NA
v_call: TRBV6-5
d_call: NA
j_call: TRBJ1-2
cdr3_aa: CASSIQQSNYGYTF
cdr3_nt: TGTGCCAGCAGTATTCAACAGAGTAACTATGGCTACACCTTC

clone_size: NA
v_call: TRBV5-1
d_call: NA
j_call: TRBJ1-1
cdr3_aa: CASSLVQGGGTEVFF
cdr3_nt: TGCGCCAGCAGCTTGGTTCAGGGCGGGGGCACTGAAGTTTTCTTT

clone_size: NA
v_call: TRBV4-1
d_call: NA
j_call: TRBJ1-2
cdr3_aa: CASSQPTRDIHGYTF
cdr3_nt: TGCGCCAGCAGCCAACCGACAAGGGACATTCATGGCTACACCTTC

clone_size: few
v_call: TRBV5-4
d_call: TRBD1
j_call: TRBJ1-1
cdr3_aa: CASSRTGGTEAFF
cdr3_nt: TGTGCCAGCAGCCGTACAGGGGGGACTGAAGCTTTCTTT

clone_size: NA
v_call: TRBV7-3
d_call: TRBD2
j_call: TRBJ2-7
cdr3_aa: CASSLTSGSFDEQYF
cdr3_nt: TGTGCCAGCAGCTTAACTAGCGGGAGTTTCGACGAGCAGTACTTC

clone_size: NA
v_call: TRBV19
d_call: NA
j_call: TRBJ2-1
cdr3_aa: CASSTSRDSNNEQFF
cdr3_nt: TGTGCCAGTAGTACTTCCCGGGATTCCAACAATGAGCAGTTCTTC

clone_size: once
v_call: TRBV7-8
d_call: NA
j_call: TRBJ2-1
cdr3_aa: CASSLVVGEQFF
cdr3_nt: TGTGCCAGCAGCTTAGTAGTTGGTGAGCAGTTCTTC

clone_size: few
v_call: TRBV12-3/TRBV12-4
d_call: NA
j_call: TRBJ1-2
cdr3_aa: CASSRLTSYGYTF
cdr3_nt: TGTGCCAGCAGCCGGTTAACCTCCTATGGCTACACCTTC

clone_size: NA
v_call: TRBV19
d_call: TRBD1
j_call: TRBJ2-1
cdr3_aa: CASSSPDRGSYNEQFF
cdr3_nt: TGTGCCAGTAGTTCCCCGGACAGGGGCTCCTACAATGAGCAGTTCTTC

clone_size: NA
v_call: TRBV4-1
d_call: TRBD1
j_call: TRBJ1-1
cdr3_aa: CASSQMDRDGTEAFF
cdr3_nt: TGCGCCAGCAGCCAAATGGACAGGGATGGCACTGAAGCTTTCTTT

clone_size: NA
v_call: TRBV7-9
d_call: NA
j_call: TRBJ1-4
cdr3_aa: CASSLAEINEKLFF
cdr3_nt: TGTGCCAGCAGCTTAGCGGAGATTAATGAAAAACTGTTTTTT

clone_size: once
v_call: TRBV27
d_call: NA
j_call: TRBJ1-4
cdr3_aa: CASSLRGNANEKLFF
cdr3_nt: TGTGCCAGCAGTTTAAGGGGGAATGCTAATGAAAAACTGTTTTTT

clone_size: NA
v_call: TRBV5-4
d_call: TRBD1
j_call: TRBJ1-2
cdr3_aa: CASSLATGADYGYTF
cdr3_nt: TGTGCCAGCAGCTTGGCGACAGGGGCTGACTATGGCTACACCTTC

clone_size: NA
v_call: TRBV18
d_call: TRBD1
j_call: TRBJ2-1
cdr3_aa: CASSPSGTGVFF
cdr3_nt: TGTGCCAGCTCGCCTTCGGGGACAGGGGTGTTCTTC

clone_size: once
v_call: TRBV18
d_call: TRBD1
j_call: TRBJ1-1
cdr3_aa: CASSPGTENTEAFF
cdr3_nt: TGTGCCAGCTCACCAGGGACAGAGAACACTGAAGCTTTCTTT

clone_size: NA
v_call: TRBV19
d_call: NA
j_call: TRBJ2-2
cdr3_aa: CASSITRYTGELFF
cdr3_nt: TGTGCCAGTAGTATCACCCGGTACACCGGGGAGCTGTTTTTT

clone_size: NA
v_call: TRBV7-9
d_call: NA
j_call: TRBJ2-1
cdr3_aa: CASSLDPRARLVDNEQFF
cdr3_nt: TGTGCCAGCAGCTTAGACCCGCGGGCCCGCCTCGTTGACAATGAGCAGTTCTTC

clone_size: NA
v_call: TRBV5-1
d_call: TRBD1
j_call: TRBJ1-2
cdr3_aa: CASTSGTVINYGYTF
cdr3_nt: TGCGCCAGTACCTCCGGGACAGTGATCAACTATGGCTACACCTTC

clone_size: NA
v_call: TRBV28
d_call: TRBD1
j_call: TRBJ2-7
cdr3_aa: CASSSTGFQLGRQYF
cdr3_nt: TGTGCCAGCAGTTCGACAGGGTTCCAACTAGGGAGGCAGTACTTC

clone_size: NA
v_call: TRBV27
d_call: TRBD2
j_call: TRBJ2-7
cdr3_aa: CASSAVRLAGDKQYF
cdr3_nt: TGTGCCAGCAGCGCAGTGAGACTAGCGGGAGACAAGCAGTACTTC

clone_size: once
v_call: TRBV30
d_call: TRBD1
j_call: TRBJ2-3
cdr3_aa: CAWTLTRDRGRSTDTQYF
cdr3_nt: TGTGCCTGGACTCTAACCCGCGACAGGGGGCGCTCAACAGATACGCAGTATTTT